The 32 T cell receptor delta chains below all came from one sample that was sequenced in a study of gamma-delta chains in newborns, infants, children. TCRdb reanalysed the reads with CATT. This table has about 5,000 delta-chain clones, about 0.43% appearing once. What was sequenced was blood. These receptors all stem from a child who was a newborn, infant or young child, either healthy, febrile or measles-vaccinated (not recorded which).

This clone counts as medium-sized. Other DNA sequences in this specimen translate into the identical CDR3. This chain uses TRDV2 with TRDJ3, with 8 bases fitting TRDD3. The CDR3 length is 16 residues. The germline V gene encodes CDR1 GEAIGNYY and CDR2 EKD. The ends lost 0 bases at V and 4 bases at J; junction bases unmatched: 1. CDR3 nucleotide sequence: TGTGCCTGTGACACCTGGGGGATTTGGGACACCCGACAGATGTTTTTC. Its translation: CACDTWGIWDTRQMFF.

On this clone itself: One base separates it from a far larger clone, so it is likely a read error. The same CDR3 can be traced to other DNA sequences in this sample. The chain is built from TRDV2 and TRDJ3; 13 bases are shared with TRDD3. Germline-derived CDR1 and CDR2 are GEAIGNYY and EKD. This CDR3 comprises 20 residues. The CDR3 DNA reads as TGTGCCTGTGACACCGTACTGGGGGATACGAGCTCCTGGGACACCCGACAGATGTTCTTC. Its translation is CACDTVLGDTSSWDTRQMFF.

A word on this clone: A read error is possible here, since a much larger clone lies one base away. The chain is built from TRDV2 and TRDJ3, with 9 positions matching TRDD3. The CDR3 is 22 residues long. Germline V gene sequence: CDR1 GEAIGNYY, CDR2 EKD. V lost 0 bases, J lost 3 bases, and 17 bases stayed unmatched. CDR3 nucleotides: TGTGCCTGTGACACCGTTCATACTGGGGGAGTCTCTAGCTACTGGGACACCCGACAGATGTTTTTC. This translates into CACDTVHTGGVSSYWDTRQMFF.

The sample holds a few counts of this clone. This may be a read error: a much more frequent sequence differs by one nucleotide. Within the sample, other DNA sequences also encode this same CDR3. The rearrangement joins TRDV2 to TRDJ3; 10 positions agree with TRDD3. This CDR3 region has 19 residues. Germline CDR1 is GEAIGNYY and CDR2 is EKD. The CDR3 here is CACDTGGIRVSWDTRQMFF. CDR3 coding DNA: TGTGCCTGTGACACCGGGGGGATACGCGTATCCTGGGATACCCGACAGATGTTTTTC.

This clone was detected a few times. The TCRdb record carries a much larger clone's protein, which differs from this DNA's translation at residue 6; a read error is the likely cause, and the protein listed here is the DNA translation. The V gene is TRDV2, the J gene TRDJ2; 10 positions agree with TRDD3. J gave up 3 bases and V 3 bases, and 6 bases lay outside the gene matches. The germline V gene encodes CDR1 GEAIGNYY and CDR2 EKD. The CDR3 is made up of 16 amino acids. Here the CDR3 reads CACDLRGDTMTAQLFF. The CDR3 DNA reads TGTGCCTGTGACTTACGGGGGGATACGATGACAGCACAACTCTTCTTT.

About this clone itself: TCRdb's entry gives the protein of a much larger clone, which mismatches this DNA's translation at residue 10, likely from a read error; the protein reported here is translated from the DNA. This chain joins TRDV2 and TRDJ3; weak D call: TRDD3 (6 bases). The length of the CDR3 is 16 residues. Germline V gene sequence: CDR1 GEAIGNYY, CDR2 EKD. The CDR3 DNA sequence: TGTGCCTGTGACACCTGGGGCTCCTGGGGCACCCGACAGATGTTTTTC. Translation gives CACDTWGSWGTRQMFF.

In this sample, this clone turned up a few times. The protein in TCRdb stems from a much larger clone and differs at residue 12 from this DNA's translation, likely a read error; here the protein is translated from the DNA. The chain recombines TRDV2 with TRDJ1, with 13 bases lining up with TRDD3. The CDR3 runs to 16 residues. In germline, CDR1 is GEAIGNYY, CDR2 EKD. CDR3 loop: CACDILGDTYTYKLIF. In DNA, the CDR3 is TGTGCCTGTGACATACTGGGGGATACGTACACCTATAAACTCATCTTT.

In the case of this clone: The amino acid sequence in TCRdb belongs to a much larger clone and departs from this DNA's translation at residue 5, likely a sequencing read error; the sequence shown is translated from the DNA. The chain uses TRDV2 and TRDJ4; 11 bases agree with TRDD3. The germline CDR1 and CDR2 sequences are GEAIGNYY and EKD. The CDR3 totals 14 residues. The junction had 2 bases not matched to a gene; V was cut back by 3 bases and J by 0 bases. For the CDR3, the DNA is TGTGCCTGTGACGCACTGGGGGATACCAGACCCCTGATCTTT. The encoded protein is CACDALGDTRPLIF.

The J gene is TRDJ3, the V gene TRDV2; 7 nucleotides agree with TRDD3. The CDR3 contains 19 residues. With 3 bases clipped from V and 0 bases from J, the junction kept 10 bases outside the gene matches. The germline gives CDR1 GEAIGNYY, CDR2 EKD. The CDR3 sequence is CACDSLLGTSSWDTRQMFF. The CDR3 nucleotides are TGTGCCTGTGACTCTCTACTGGGGACCAGCTCCTGGGACACCCGACAGATGTTTTTC.

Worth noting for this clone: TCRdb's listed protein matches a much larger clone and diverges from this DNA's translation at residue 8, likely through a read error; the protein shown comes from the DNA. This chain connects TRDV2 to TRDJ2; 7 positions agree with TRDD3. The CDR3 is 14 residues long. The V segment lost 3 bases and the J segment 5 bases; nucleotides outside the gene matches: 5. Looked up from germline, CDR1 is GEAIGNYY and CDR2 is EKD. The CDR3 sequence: CACDVLGNTAQLFF. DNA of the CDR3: TGTGCCTGTGACGTACTGGGGAATACAGCACAACTCTTCTTT.

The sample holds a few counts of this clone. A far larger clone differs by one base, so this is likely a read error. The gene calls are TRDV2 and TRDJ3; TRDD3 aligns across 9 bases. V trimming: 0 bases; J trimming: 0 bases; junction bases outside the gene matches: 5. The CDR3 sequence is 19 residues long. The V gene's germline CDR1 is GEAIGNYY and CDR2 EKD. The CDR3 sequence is CACDTVLGDPSWDTRQMFF. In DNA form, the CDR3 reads TGTGCCTGTGACACCGTACTGGGGGACCCCTCCTGGGACACCCGACAGATGTTTTTC.

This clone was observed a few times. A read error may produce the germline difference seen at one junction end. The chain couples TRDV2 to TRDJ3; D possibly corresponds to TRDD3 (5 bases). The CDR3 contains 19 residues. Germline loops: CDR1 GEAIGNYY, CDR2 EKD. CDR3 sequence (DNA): TGTGCCTGTGACACGTACTGGAGGTTGAGCTCCTGGGACACCCGACGGATGTTTTTC. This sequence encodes CACDTYWRLSSWDTRRMFF.

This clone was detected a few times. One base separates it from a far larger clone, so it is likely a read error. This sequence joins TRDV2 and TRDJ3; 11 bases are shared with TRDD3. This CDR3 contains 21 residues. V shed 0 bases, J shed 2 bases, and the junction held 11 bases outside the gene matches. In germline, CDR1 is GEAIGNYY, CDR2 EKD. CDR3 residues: CACDTGRKLGDTTWDTRQMFF. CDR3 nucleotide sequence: TGTGCCTGTGACACCGGTCGGAAGCTGGGGGATACAACCTGGGACACCCGACAGATGTTTTTC.

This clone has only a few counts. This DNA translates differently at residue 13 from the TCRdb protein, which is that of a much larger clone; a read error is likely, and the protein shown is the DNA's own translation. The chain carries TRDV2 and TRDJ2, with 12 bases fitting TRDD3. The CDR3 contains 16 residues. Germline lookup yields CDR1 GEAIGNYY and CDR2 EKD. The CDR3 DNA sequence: TGTGCCTGTGACATACTGGGGGATACTTTGACAGCACGACTCTTCTTT. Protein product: CACDILGDTLTARLFF.

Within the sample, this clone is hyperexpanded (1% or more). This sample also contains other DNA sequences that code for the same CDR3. The CDR3 loop reads CACDTWGMTAQLFF. CDR3 sequence (DNA): TGTGCCTGTGACACCTGGGGGATGACAGCACAACTCTTCTTT. The V call is TRDV2, the J call TRDJ2; 7 bases fit TRDD3. CDR3 length: 14 amino acids. The V and J ends lost 0 bases and 3 bases, in that order; junction bases with no gene match: 0. Germline CDR1 and CDR2: GEAIGNYY and EKD.

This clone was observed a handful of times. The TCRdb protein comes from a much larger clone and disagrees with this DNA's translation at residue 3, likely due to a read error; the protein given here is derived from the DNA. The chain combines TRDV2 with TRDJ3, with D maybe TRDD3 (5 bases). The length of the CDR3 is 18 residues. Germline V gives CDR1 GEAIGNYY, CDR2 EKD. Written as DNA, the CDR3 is TGTGCCCGTGACACCGTCTATACGAGGTCCTGGGACACCCGACAGATGTTTTTC. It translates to CARDTVYTRSWDTRQMFF.

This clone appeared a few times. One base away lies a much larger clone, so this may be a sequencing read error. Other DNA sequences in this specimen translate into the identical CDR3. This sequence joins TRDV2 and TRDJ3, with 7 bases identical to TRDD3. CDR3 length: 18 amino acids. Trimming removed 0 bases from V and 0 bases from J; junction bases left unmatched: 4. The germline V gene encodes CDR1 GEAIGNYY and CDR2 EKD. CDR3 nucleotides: TGTGCCTGTGACACCGCTGGGGGGAGCTCCTGGGACACCCGACAGATGTTTTTC. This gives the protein CACDTAGGSSWDTRQMFF.

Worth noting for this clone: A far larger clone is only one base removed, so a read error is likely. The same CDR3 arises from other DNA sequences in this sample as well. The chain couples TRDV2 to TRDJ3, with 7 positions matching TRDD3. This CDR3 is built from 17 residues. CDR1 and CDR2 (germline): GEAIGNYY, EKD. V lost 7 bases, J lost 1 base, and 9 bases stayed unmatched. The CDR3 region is CACDPTGESWDTRQMFF. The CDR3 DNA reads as TGTGCCTGCGACCCCACTGGGGAGTCCTGGGACACCCGACAGATGTTTTTC.

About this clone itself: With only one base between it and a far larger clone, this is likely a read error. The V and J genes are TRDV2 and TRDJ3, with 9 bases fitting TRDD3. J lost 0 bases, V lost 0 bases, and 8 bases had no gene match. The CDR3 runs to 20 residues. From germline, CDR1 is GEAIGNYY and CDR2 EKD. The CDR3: CACDTSTGGPSSWDTRQMFF. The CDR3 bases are TGTGCCTGTGACACCAGTACTGGGGGACCAAGCTCCTGGGACACCCGACAGATGTTTTTC.

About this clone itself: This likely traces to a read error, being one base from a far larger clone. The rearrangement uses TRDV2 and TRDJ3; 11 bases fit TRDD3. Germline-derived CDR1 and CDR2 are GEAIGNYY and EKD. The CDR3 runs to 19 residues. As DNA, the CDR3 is TGTGCCTGTGACACCGTACTGGGGGATAGCTCCTGGGACACCCGACGGATGTTTTTC. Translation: CACDTVLGDSSWDTRRMFF.

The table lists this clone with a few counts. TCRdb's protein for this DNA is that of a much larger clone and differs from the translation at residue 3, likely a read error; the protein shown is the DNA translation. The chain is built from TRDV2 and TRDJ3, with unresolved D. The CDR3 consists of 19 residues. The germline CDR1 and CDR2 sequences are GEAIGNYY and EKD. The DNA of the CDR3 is TGTGCCGGTGACCCCGTACTGCGACTCAGCTCCTGGGACACCCGACAGATGTTTTTC. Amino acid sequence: CAGDPVLRLSSWDTRQMFF.

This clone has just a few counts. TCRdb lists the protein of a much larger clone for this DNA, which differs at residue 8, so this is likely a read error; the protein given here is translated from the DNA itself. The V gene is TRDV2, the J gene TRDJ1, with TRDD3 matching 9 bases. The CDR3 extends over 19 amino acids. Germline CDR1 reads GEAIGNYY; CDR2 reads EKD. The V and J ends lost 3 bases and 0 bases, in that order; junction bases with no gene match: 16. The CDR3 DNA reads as TGTGCCTGTGACTCCCCCTGGCCCACTGGGGGAGTGTACACCGATAAACTCATCTTT. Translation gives CACDSPWPTGGVYTDKLIF.

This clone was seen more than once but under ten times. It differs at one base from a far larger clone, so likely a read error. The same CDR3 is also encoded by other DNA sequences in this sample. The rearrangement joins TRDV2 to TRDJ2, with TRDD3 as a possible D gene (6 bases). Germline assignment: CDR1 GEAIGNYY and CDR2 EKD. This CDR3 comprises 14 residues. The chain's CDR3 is CACDIWGTTAQLFF. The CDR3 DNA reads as TGTGCCTGTGACATCTGGGGAACCACAGCACAACTCTTCTTC.

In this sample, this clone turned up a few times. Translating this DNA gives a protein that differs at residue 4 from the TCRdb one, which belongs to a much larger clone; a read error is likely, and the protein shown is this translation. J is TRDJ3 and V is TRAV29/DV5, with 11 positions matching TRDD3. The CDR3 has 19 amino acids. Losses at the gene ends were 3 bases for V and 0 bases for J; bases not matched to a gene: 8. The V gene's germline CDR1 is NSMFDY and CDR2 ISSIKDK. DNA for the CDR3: TGTGCAGCAAAGGAACTGGGGGATATCCGCTCCTGGGACACCCGACAGATGTTTTTC. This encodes CAAKELGDIRSWDTRQMFF.

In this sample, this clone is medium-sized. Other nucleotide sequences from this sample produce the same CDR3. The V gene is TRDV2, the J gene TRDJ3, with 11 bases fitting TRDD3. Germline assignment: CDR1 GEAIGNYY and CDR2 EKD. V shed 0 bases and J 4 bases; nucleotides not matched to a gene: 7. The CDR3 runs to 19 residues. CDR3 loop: CACDTWGIRGEWDTRQMFF. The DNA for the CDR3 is TGTGCCTGTGACACCTGGGGGATACGCGGGGAATGGGACACCCGACAGATGTTTTTC.

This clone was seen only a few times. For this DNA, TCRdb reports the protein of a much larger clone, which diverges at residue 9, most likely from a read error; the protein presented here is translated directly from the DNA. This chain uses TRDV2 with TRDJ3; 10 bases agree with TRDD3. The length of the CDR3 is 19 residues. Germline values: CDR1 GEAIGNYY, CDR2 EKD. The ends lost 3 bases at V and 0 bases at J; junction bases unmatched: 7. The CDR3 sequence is CACDPLGDAGSWDTRQMFF. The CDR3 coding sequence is TGTGCCTGTGACCCACTGGGGGATGCTGGCTCCTGGGACACCCGACAGATGTTTTTC.

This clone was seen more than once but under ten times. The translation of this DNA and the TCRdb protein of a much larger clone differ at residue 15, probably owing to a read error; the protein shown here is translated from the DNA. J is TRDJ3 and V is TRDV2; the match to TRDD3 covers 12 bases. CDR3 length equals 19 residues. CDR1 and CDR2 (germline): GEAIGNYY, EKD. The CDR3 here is CACDNVLGDTIGDTQQMFF. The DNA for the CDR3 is TGTGCCTGTGACAACGTACTGGGGGATACTATCGGGGACACCCAACAGATGTTTTTC.

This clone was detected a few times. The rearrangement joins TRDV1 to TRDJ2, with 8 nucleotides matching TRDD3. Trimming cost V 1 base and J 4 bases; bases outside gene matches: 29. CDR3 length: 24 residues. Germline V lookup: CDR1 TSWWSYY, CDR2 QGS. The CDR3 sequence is CALGEPAFFLTVSTGGYPTAQLFF. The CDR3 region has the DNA TGTGCTCTTGGGGAACCAGCGTTCTTCCTCACGGTTTCGACTGGGGGTTACCCGACAGCACAACTCTTCTTT.

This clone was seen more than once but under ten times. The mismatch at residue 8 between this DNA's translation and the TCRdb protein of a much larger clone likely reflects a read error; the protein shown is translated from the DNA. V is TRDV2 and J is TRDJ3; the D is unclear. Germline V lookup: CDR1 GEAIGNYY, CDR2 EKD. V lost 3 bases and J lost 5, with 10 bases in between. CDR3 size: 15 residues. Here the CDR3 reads CACDAVTRDTRQMFF. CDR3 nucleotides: TGTGCCTGTGACGCCGTTACCCGGGACACCCGACAGATGTTTTTC.

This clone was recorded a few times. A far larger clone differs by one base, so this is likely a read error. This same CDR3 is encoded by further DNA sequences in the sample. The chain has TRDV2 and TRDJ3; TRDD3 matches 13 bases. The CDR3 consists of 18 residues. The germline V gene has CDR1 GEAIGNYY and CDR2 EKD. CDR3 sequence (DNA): TGTGCCTGCGACACTGGGGGATACGGCTCCTGGGACACCCGACAGATGTTTTTC. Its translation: CACDTGGYGSWDTRQMFF.

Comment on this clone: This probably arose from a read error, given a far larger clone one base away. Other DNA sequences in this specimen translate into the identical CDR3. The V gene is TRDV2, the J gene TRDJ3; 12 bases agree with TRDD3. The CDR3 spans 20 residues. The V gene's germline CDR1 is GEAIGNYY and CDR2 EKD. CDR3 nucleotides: TGCGCCTGTGACAACGTACTGGGGGATACCAGCTCCTGGGACACCCGACAGATGTTTTTC. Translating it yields CACDNVLGDTSSWDTRQMFF.

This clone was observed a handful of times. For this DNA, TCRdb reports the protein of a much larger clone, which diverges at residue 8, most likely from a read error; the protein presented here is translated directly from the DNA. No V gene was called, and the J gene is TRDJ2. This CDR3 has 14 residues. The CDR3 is CACDTLGSMSQLFF. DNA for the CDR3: TGTGCCTGTGACACCCTGGGGTCCATGTCGCAACTCTTCTTT.